The source of this T cell receptor (beta chain) is a study of OX40 agonist ivuxolimab in advanced cancers. Assay: immunoSEQ multiplex PCR; the TCRdb copy retains only in-frame clones and omits some. This table holds 130,000 or so clones, around 93% found once. CDR1 KGHSH and CDR2 LQKENI come from the germline V gene. The V and J ends lost 0 bases and 2 bases respectively, with 11 bases between them. The CDR3 length is 16 residues. The chain recombines TRBV18 with TRBJ2-1; a weak D match, TRBD1 (6 bases). This clonotype was sampled from an adult with an advanced solid tumor such as melanoma, head and neck, liver or kidney cancer. The sequenced sample was CD4+ or CD8+ T cells sorted from blood, obtained in a trial of the OX40 agonist ivuxolimab. The CDR3 region has the DNA TGTGCCAGCTCACCACCTCGCCAGGGGCCCTACAATGAGCAGTTCTTC. It translates to CASSPPRQGPYNEQFF. Variable domain in full (rest from reference TRBV18 and TRBJ2-1): NAGVMQNPRHLVRRRGQEARLRCSPMKGHSHVYWYRQLPEEGLKFMVYLQKENIIDESGMPKERFSAEFPKEGPSILRIQQVVRGDSAAYFCASSPPRQGPYNEQFFGPGTRLTVL.